These 30 T cell receptor beta chains were all obtained from the same sample, sequenced in a study of blood T cell repertoires in COVID-19. Repertoires were generated with immunoSEQ multiplex PCR, while TCRdb's copy carries only in-frame clones and drops some. The repertoire includes under 100,000 clones, around 86% of them detected once, and approximately 3.1% sits in the top ten. Sequencing used peripheral blood. The receptors come from a woman between 65 and 79 years old with acute or convalescent COVID-19.

The genes are TRBV7-8 and TRBJ1-1, with 11 positions matching TRBD1. There are 16 residues in the CDR3. Germline loops: CDR1 SGHVS, CDR2 FQNEAQ. The ends lost 5 bases at V and 7 bases at J; junction bases unmatched: 12. CDR3 in amino acids: CASSPGTGGNVGEAFF. In DNA, the CDR3 is TGTGCCAGCAGCCCCGGGACAGGGGGGAATGTGGGTGAAGCTTTCTTT.

This chain connects TRBV7-2 to TRBJ1-4; 10 bases line up with TRBD1. Germline V CDR1 and CDR2: SGHTA, FQGNSA. The CDR3 runs 14 residues. The ends lost 8 bases at V and 8 bases at J; junction bases unmatched: 8. The CDR3 nucleotides read TGTGCCAGCGCCCCGGGACAGGGGAAAGAAAAACTGTTTTTT. This codes for CASAPGQGKEKLFF. Supplemented by reference TRBV7-2 and TRBJ1-4, the full variable domain reads GAGVSQSPSNKVTEKGKDVELRCDPISGHTALYWYRQSLGQGLEFLIYFQGNSAPDKSGLPSDRFSAERTGGSVSTLTIQRTQQEDSAVYLCASAPGQGKEKLFFGSGTQLSVL.

The V gene is TRBV28, the J gene TRBJ2-3; possibly TRBD2 for D (6 bases). The germline V gene encodes CDR1 MDHEN and CDR2 SYDVKM. V shed 8 bases and J shed 5 bases, with 17 bases lying between them. The CDR3 has 14 residues. The CDR3 is CASGTDGGRDTQYF. As DNA, the CDR3 is TGTGCCAGCGGAACGGACGGGGGAAGAGATACGCAGTATTTT.

The CDR3 DNA is TGTGCCAGCAGTTACTGGGGCAGGGGAGAGACCCAGTACTTC. Protein: CASSYWGRGETQYF. The chain recombines TRBV6-2 or TRBV6-3 with TRBJ2-5; tentative D call: TRBD1 (6 bases). This CDR3 has 14 residues. The germline V gene encodes CDR1 MNHEY and CDR2 SVGEGT. V dropped 1 base and J dropped 4 bases, with 10 bases sitting between them.

The chain uses TRBV5-6 and TRBJ1-2; D unresolved. Germline lookup yields CDR1 SGHDT and CDR2 YYEEEE. The CDR3 totals 15 residues. Trimming took off 0 bases at V and 6 bases at J, with 15 bases between the two ends. CDR3 in amino acids: CASSLGSVKRDGYTF. For the CDR3, the DNA is TGTGCCAGCAGCTTGGGGTCTGTCAAGCGCGATGGCTACACCTTC.

V usage is TRBV10-2 and J usage is TRBJ2-2; no clear D. This CDR3 spans 13 amino acids. V lost 7 bases and J 7 bases, leaving 13 bases between the germline ends. Germline CDR1 and CDR2: WSHSY and SAAADI. CDR3 sequence (DNA): TGCGCCAGCAAATTCATGTACAGCGGGGAGCTGTTTTTT. Its protein is CASKFMYSGELFF.

V usage is TRBV6-5 and J usage is TRBJ2-5; 9 nucleotides match TRBD1. The CDR3 sequence is 14 residues long. Unmatched junction bases numbered 6, after V lost 5 bases and J lost 5 bases. Germline values: CDR1 MNHEY, CDR2 SVGAGI. Here the CDR3 reads CASSPTGGSETQYF. For the CDR3, the DNA is TGTGCCAGCAGTCCGACAGGGGGGTCGGAGACCCAGTACTTC.

V usage is TRBV28 and J usage is TRBJ1-5, with a possible D match to TRBD1 (5 bases). CDR1 and CDR2 (germline): MDHEN, SYDVKM. The CDR3 contains 14 residues. V shed 3 bases and J shed 6 bases, with 12 bases lying between them. This CDR3 reads CASSFVQGSQPQHF. CDR3 nucleotide sequence: TGTGCCAGCAGTTTCGTTCAGGGCAGTCAGCCCCAGCATTTT. The entire variable domain, with the rest obtained from reference TRBV28 and TRBJ1-5, is as follows: DVKVTQSSRYLVKRTGEKVFLECVQDMDHENMFWYRQDPGLGLRLIYFSYDVKMKEKGDIPEGYSVSREKKERFSLILESASTNQTSMYLCASSFVQGSQPQHFGDGTRLSIL.

The gene calls are TRBV7-8 and TRBJ2-2; TRBD2 matches 11 bases. CDR1 and CDR2 from the germline V gene are SGHVS and FQNEAQ. Unmatched junction bases numbered 1, after V lost 2 bases and J lost 5 bases. CDR3 length: 15 amino acids. The CDR3 sequence: CASSLTSGSTGELFF. DNA of the CDR3: TGTGCCAGCAGCTTAACTAGCGGGAGTACCGGGGAGCTGTTTTTT.

V is TRBV11-2 and J is TRBJ2-1; D is unresolved. The V gene's germline CDR1 is SGHAT and CDR2 FQNNGV. CDR3 size: 12 residues. V was cut by 5 bases and J by 4 bases, with 6 bases left in between. The CDR3 loop reads CASSPQYNEQFF. The CDR3 region has the DNA TGTGCCAGCAGCCCCCAGTACAATGAGCAGTTCTTC.

This clone was seen more than once but under ten times. The V and J genes are TRBV2 and TRBJ1-1; the match to TRBD1 covers 9 bases. Per germline, CDR1 SNHLY and CDR2 FYNNEI. The CDR3 spans 15 residues. V trimming: 6 bases; J trimming: 4 bases; junction bases outside the gene matches: 9. The CDR3 loop is CASRGQGVRGTEAFF. The CDR3, as DNA: TGTGCCAGCAGGGGACAGGGCGTTAGGGGCACTGAAGCTTTCTTT.

This chain links TRBV4-2 with TRBJ2-1; 9 bases agree with TRBD2. Germline CDR1 reads LGHNA; CDR2 reads YNFKEQ. V lost 3 bases, J lost 2 bases, and 11 bases stayed unmatched. This CDR3 spans 18 amino acids. CDR3 in amino acids: CASSQYPLASGAYNEQFF. The CDR3 coding sequence is TGTGCCAGCAGCCAGTATCCCCTCGCTAGCGGGGCCTACAATGAGCAGTTCTTC.

The chain links TRBV5-1 to TRBJ2-7; 9 positions match TRBD1. Trimming at V came to 5 bases and at J to 5 bases, leaving 11 bases not matched to a gene. This CDR3 region has 15 residues. Germline V gene data show CDR1 as SGHRS and CDR2 as YFSETQ. In nucleotides, the CDR3 is TGCGCCAGCAGTAGCCTCGGGACAGGGCACAACGAGCAGTACTTC. Translating it yields CASSSLGTGHNEQYF.

The rearrangement links TRBV19 to TRBJ1-1; D not certain. Trimming removed 5 bases from V and 5 bases from J, with 15 bases in between. The CDR3 is made up of 14 amino acids. Germline V lookup: CDR1 LNHDA, CDR2 SQIVND (reference sequence). The CDR3 DNA sequence: TGTGCCAGTAGTGTTACGGTCCCGAGTACTGAAGCTTTCTTT. Protein sequence: CASSVTVPSTEAFF. Looking up the rest from reference TRBV19 and TRBJ1-1 gives the full variable domain: DGGITQSPKYLFRKEGQNVTLSCEQNLNHDAMYWYRQDPGQGLRLIYYSQIVNDFQKGDIAEGYSVSREKKESFPLTVTSAQKNPTAFYLCASSVTVPSTEAFFGQGTRLTVV.

The CDR3 here is CARSRDRGFSPLHF. In DNA form, the CDR3 reads TGTGCCAGAAGCCGGGACAGGGGGTTTTCACCCCTCCACTTT. This rearrangement joins TRBV5-3 to TRBJ1-6; 11 bases align to TRBD1. TRBV5-3 is an ORF for which the function is uncertain. The V gene end was trimmed by 4 bases and the J gene end by 9 bases; junction bases not matched to a gene: 3. The length of the CDR3 is 14 residues.

The chain couples TRBV6-5 to TRBJ1-4; 8 nucleotides align to TRBD1. The CDR3 spans 16 residues. Germline V gene lookup returns CDR1 MNHEY and CDR2 SVGAGI. Trimming removed 2 bases from V and 5 bases from J; junction bases left unmatched: 7. The CDR3 sequence is CASSYTWTGRNEKLFF. The CDR3 coding sequence is TGTGCCAGCAGTTACACCTGGACAGGGCGGAATGAAAAACTGTTTTTT.

The chain links TRBV20-1 to TRBJ1-5; 7 bases match TRBD1. From germline, CDR1 is DFQATT and CDR2 SNEGSKA (reference sequence). The CDR3 spans 13 residues. V lost 3 bases and J lost 5; bases outside the gene matches: 4. The CDR3 loop reads CSASRQGDQPQHF. The CDR3 DNA is TGCAGTGCTAGTCGACAGGGAGATCAGCCCCAGCATTTT.

This clone showed up just a few times. The gene calls are TRBV11-2 and TRBJ2-7; D is unresolved. The V gene lost 6 bases and the J gene lost 3 bases, with 21 bases spanning the gap. In germline, CDR1 is SGHAT, CDR2 FQNNGV. The CDR3 runs to 16 residues. The CDR3 coding sequence is TGTGCCAGCAGACCTATTCCTAGAACCCAACACTACGAGCAGTACTTC. Protein product: CASRPIPRTQHYEQYF.

Only a few counts were recorded for this clone. V usage is TRBV24-1 and J usage is TRBJ2-1; D might be TRBD1 (7 bases). This CDR3 spans 15 amino acids. V lost 3 bases and J 3 bases, leaving 11 bases between the germline ends. Looked up from germline, CDR1 is KGHDR and CDR2 is SFDVKD. CDR3 region: CATSDGGTDYNEQFF. In DNA form, the CDR3 reads TGTGCCACCAGTGATGGCGGGACAGACTACAATGAGCAGTTCTTC.

The chain is built from TRBV4-2 and TRBJ2-2; no reliable D call. The CDR3 is made up of 13 amino acids. Germline V lookup: CDR1 LGHNA, CDR2 YNFKEQ. The V end lost 0 bases, the J end lost 4 bases, and 3 bases lay between the germline ends. CDR3 in amino acids: CASSQDFTGELFF. As DNA, the CDR3 is TGTGCCAGCAGCCAAGACTTCACCGGGGAGCTGTTTTTT.

This rearrangement joins TRBV3-1 (or the pseudogene TRBV3-2) to TRBJ2-2; D might be TRBD2 (6 bases). V was shortened by 4 bases and J by 2 bases, with 8 bases between the two germline ends. Germline V gene sequence: CDR1 LGHDT, CDR2 YNNKEL (reference sequence). The CDR3 is 14 residues long. CDR3 residues: CASSRGVNTGELFF. The CDR3 DNA follows: TGTGCCAGCAGCCGCGGGGTTAACACCGGGGAGCTGTTTTTT.

The sample holds one count of this clone. The V gene is TRBV5-6, the J gene TRBJ1-6, with TRBD1 matching 11 bases. The CDR3 loop spans 18 amino acids. The trim removed 4 bases at V and 9 bases at J, leaving 15 bases unmatched. The germline V gene encodes CDR1 SGHDT and CDR2 YYEEEE. In nucleotides, the CDR3 is TGTGCCAGCAGCCCACTTCAGGACAGGGGGCGCATGGGTTCACCCCTCCACTTT. It encodes CASSPLQDRGRMGSPLHF.

The chain combines TRBV3-1 (or the pseudogene TRBV3-2) with TRBJ2-2; 7 bases agree with TRBD1. The junction had 4 bases not matched to a gene; V was cut back by 1 base and J by 5 bases. Germline V gene lookup returns CDR1 LGHDT and CDR2 YNNKEL (reference sequence). The length of the CDR3 is 15 residues. CDR3 DNA sequence: TGTGCCAGCAGCCAAGTAAGGGGGCTTACCGGGGAGCTGTTTTTT. Its protein is CASSQVRGLTGELFF.

The chain couples TRBV29-1 to TRBJ2-1; D is possibly TRBD2 (5 bases). V gave up 4 bases and J gave up 0 bases, with 10 bases separating them. Germline values: CDR1 SQVTM, CDR2 ANQGSEA. The CDR3 has 14 amino acids. As DNA, the CDR3 is TGCAGCGTTGTTGAGCGGCCCTCCTACAATGAGCAGTTCTTC. This codes for CSVVERPSYNEQFF.

This clone was detected only once. The chain carries TRBV7-2 and TRBJ1-1; TRBD1 matches 9 bases. The CDR3 is 15 residues long. Germline CDR1 and CDR2: SGHTA and FQGNSA. V trimming: 2 bases; J trimming: 6 bases; junction bases outside the gene matches: 7. For the CDR3, the DNA is TGTGCCAGCAGCTTATGGGACAGGGAGTATGCTGAAGCTTTCTTT. Translated, it gives CASSLWDREYAEAFF.

The J gene is TRBJ1-4, the V gene TRBV27; D uncertain. Trimming left V 1 base short and J 5 bases short, with 5 bases between. CDR1 MNHEY and CDR2 SMNVEV come from the germline V gene (reference sequence). The CDR3 is 13 amino acids. CDR3 loop: CASSLYRNEKLFF. The CDR3 DNA sequence: TGTGCCAGCAGTTTATACAGAAATGAAAAACTGTTTTTT.

This clone was observed once. J is TRBJ2-3 and V is TRBV3-1 (or the pseudogene TRBV3-2); 7 bases match TRBD2. Losses at the gene ends were 1 base for V and 5 bases for J; bases not matched to a gene: 3. The germline CDR1 and CDR2 sequences are LGHDT and YNNKEL (reference sequence). This CDR3 comprises 14 residues. CDR3 residues: CASSQGLARDTQYF. CDR3 bases: TGTGCCAGCAGCCAAGGACTAGCTAGAGATACGCAGTATTTT.

This clone was seen only once. This chain joins TRBV9 and TRBJ1-2, with unresolved D. The germline V gene has CDR1 SGDLS and CDR2 YYNGEE. The CDR3 runs to 12 residues. Trimming cost V 2 bases and J 8 bases, with 10 bases left between them. Here the CDR3 reads CASSVLAGGYTF. CDR3 bases: TGTGCCAGCAGCGTTCTTGCTGGCGGCTACACCTTC.

V gene TRBV29-1 combines with J gene TRBJ1-1; 10 nucleotides agree with TRBD1. V lost 6 bases and J lost 4; bases outside the gene matches: 5. The CDR3 spans 13 residues. Germline CDR1 SQVTM, CDR2 ANQGSEA. DNA for the CDR3: TGCAGCGTGGTGGGACAGGGGTTCACTGAAGCTTTCTTT. Its translation: CSVVGQGFTEAFF. The full variable domain, rest sourced from reference TRBV29-1 and TRBJ1-1, is SAVISQKPSRDICQRGTSLTIQCQVDSQVTMMFWYRQQPGQSLTLIATANQGSEATYESGFVIDKFPISRPNLTFSTLTVSNMSPEDSSIYLCSVVGQGFTEAFFGQGTRLTVV.

This clone appeared a single time. The V and J genes are TRBV12-3 or TRBV12-4 and TRBJ2-7, with D possibly being TRBD1 (5 bases). The CDR3 is made up of 12 amino acids. V gave up 6 bases and J gave up 4 bases, with 10 bases separating them. CDR3: CASRHRQYEQYV. DNA for the CDR3: TGTGCCAGCAGACATAGACAGTACGAGCAGTACGTC.